This T cell receptor (beta chain) was retrieved from a study of blood T cells in healthy people across ages. Overall study findings and caveats: Versus aged donors, long-lived donors had higher diversity and more naive CD4+ cells.

This clonotype showed up just a few times. No antigen is known for it. A second PCR of roughly 7 to 11 cycles used a sample-barcoded 5' primer and a J-beta primer mix. A single record per CDR3 protein comes from TCRdb applying MiXCR to the 5' RACE reads. Of 1.4 million to 1.5 million distinct CDR3 sequences in the sample, around 42% were seen once. In germline, CDR1 is MDHEN, CDR2 SYDVKM. The V segment lost 3 bases and the J segment 4 bases; nucleotides outside the gene matches: 8. This CDR3 spans 16 amino acids. The sample comprised blood. This TCR was sampled from a woman under 30 in good health. The chain employs TRBV28 and TRBJ2-5; 10 nucleotides agree with TRBD1. Written as DNA, the CDR3 is TGTGCCAGCAGTTTCAACCGACAGGGGGCTAGAGAGACCCAGTACTTC. It yields the protein CASSFNRQGARETQYF.